The rows below give T cell receptor beta chains drawn from one sample of a study of blood T cell repertoires in COVID-19. Produced via immunoSEQ multiplex PCR; TCRdb's table is partial and in-frame only. The sample shows under 250,000 clones, around 83% of them seen only once. The sequencing input was peripheral blood. Receptors were obtained from a man aged 35 to 55 with active or convalescent COVID-19. CDR3s include the opening cysteine and the closing phenylalanine or tryptophan. The D gene is left open where the match is weak. Where a row states a size, it is once, few, many or the class of an expanded clone; other rows omit it.

d_gene: TRBD1
j_gene: TRBJ1-2
abundance: NA
v_gene: TRBV3-1/TRBV3-2
CDR3nt: TGTGCCAGCGGTAAGGGCACCCAGGGGGCTTATGGCTACACCTTC
CDR3aa: CASGKGTQGAYGYTF

d_gene: TRBD2
j_gene: TRBJ2-2
abundance: NA
v_gene: TRBV11-3
CDR3nt: TGTGCCAGCAGCCCCCGAGCGGGAGTGGATACCGGGGAGCTGTTTTTT
CDR3aa: CASSPRAGVDTGELFF

d_gene: NA
j_gene: TRBJ1-2
abundance: NA
v_gene: TRBV3-1/TRBV3-2
CDR3nt: TGTGCCAGCAGCCAAGCAAACAGGGCACCCACCTTC
CDR3aa: CASSQANRAPTF

d_gene: NA
j_gene: TRBJ2-2
abundance: NA
v_gene: TRBV13
CDR3nt: TGTGCCAGCAGCTTCAGGACAACGGGTACCGGGGAGCTGTTTTTT
CDR3aa: CASSFRTTGTGELFF

d_gene: TRBD1
j_gene: TRBJ1-2
abundance: NA
v_gene: TRBV4-2
CDR3nt: TGTGCCAGCAGCCAAGAGGAGCAGGGGGAGAACTATGGCTACACCTTC
CDR3aa: CASSQEEQGENYGYTF

d_gene: TRBD1
j_gene: TRBJ1-4
abundance: once
v_gene: TRBV10-1
CDR3nt: TGCGCCAGCAGTGAGTCCTCCGGGACAGGGAATGAAAAACTGTTTTTT
CDR3aa: CASSESSGTGNEKLFF

d_gene: NA
j_gene: TRBJ1-3
abundance: few
v_gene: TRBV11-3
CDR3nt: TGTGCCAGCAGCCCCCTTGGGGGGGAAGGATCTGGAAACACCATATATTTT
CDR3aa: CASSPLGGEGSGNTIYF

d_gene: TRBD1
j_gene: TRBJ1-2
abundance: NA
v_gene: TRBV5-1
CDR3nt: TGCGCCAGCAGCTCGACAGGGGGCGCGACAAGGGATAACTATGGCTACACCTTC
CDR3aa: CASSSTGGATRDNYGYTF

d_gene: TRBD1
j_gene: TRBJ2-7
abundance: NA
v_gene: TRBV3-1/TRBV3-2
CDR3nt: TGTGCCAGCAGCCTTCGACGACAGGGCCCCTACGAGCAGTACTTC
CDR3aa: CASSLRRQGPYEQYF

d_gene: TRBD1
j_gene: TRBJ2-5
abundance: once
v_gene: TRBV14
CDR3nt: TGTGCCAGCAGCCAAGACCCGGGACAGGGGGATGAGACCCAGTACTTC
CDR3aa: CASSQDPGQGDETQYF

d_gene: TRBD1
j_gene: TRBJ1-5
abundance: NA
v_gene: TRBV19
CDR3nt: TGTGCCAGTAGGAGTGGGACAGCGTCATATAGCAATCAGCCCCAGCATTTT
CDR3aa: CASRSGTASYSNQPQHF

d_gene: NA
j_gene: TRBJ1-2
abundance: NA
v_gene: TRBV30
CDR3nt: TGTGCCTGGAGTCGTAGGGGCTATGGCTACACCTTC
CDR3aa: CAWSRRGYGYTF

d_gene: NA
j_gene: TRBJ2-7
abundance: NA
v_gene: TRBV3-1/TRBV3-2
CDR3nt: TGTGCCAGCAGCCACGGTTCCTTAGCGGCCACTGGCGAGCAGTACTTC
CDR3aa: CASSHGSLAATGEQYF

d_gene: TRBD1
j_gene: TRBJ1-5
abundance: NA
v_gene: TRBV30
CDR3nt: TGTGCCTGGAGTGCGATGGACAGGCCCCTAGGCAATCAGCCCCAGCATTTT
CDR3aa: CAWSAMDRPLGNQPQHF

d_gene: NA
j_gene: TRBJ1-5
abundance: NA
v_gene: TRBV7-3
CDR3nt: TGTGCCAGCACCGCTGGGGGGGTATTTCAGCCCCAGCATTTT
CDR3aa: CASTAGGVFQPQHF

d_gene: TRBD2
j_gene: TRBJ2-2
abundance: NA
v_gene: TRBV29-1
CDR3nt: TGCAGCGTCTTGACTAGCGGGAGTACTGACTCCGGGGAGCTGTTTTTT
CDR3aa: CSVLTSGSTDSGELFF

d_gene: NA
j_gene: TRBJ2-5
abundance: NA
v_gene: TRBV5-6
CDR3nt: TGTGCCAGCAGCCCAGCTGGACAAGTCCAAGAGACCCAGTACTTC
CDR3aa: CASSPAGQVQETQYF

d_gene: TRBD2
j_gene: TRBJ2-7
abundance: NA
v_gene: TRBV28
CDR3nt: TGTGCCAGCAACCTAGCGGGATCCGTTTTCGAGCAGTACTTC
CDR3aa: CASNLAGSVFEQYF

d_gene: TRBD1
j_gene: TRBJ2-7
abundance: NA
v_gene: TRBV5-8
CDR3nt: TGTGCCAGCACCCGGACAGGGGTTTTCGAGCAGTACTTC
CDR3aa: CASTRTGVFEQYF

d_gene: TRBD1
j_gene: TRBJ1-5
abundance: NA
v_gene: TRBV28
CDR3nt: TGTGCCAGCAGTTTAGTGACAGGGGGTCCCTATCAGCCCCAGCATTTT
CDR3aa: CASSLVTGGPYQPQHF

d_gene: TRBD2
j_gene: TRBJ2-7
abundance: NA
v_gene: TRBV5-1
CDR3nt: TGCGCCAGCGCCCCAGGGCAGGGAGGGGTTTCCTACGAGCAGTACTTC
CDR3aa: CASAPGQGGVSYEQYF

d_gene: NA
j_gene: TRBJ1-2
abundance: NA
v_gene: TRBV7-9
CDR3nt: TGTGCCAGCAGCTTAGCCCGGGGCTATGGCTACACCTTC
CDR3aa: CASSLARGYGYTF